What follows are 13 T cell receptor beta chains derived from one specimen sequenced in a study of chronic HIV infection and antiretroviral therapy. TCRdb redid the calling of the 5' RACE reads with MiXCR, one entry per CDR3 protein. The sample holds more than 40,000 distinct CDR3 sequences, about 19% seen once. Sequenced: peripheral blood. Source of these receptors: an adult who had HIV and had not received antiretroviral therapy, or was an uninfected healthy control (not recorded which).

The chain employs TRBV5-1 and TRBJ2-3; D gene uncertain. V was trimmed by 2 bases and J by 0 bases, leaving 10 bases between them. This CDR3 is built from 15 residues. The germline V gene encodes CDR1 SGHRS and CDR2 YFSETQ. The CDR3 here is CASSFGGPSTDTQYF. The CDR3 nucleotides read TGCGCCAGCAGCTTTGGCGGTCCTAGCACAGATACGCAGTATTTT.

The rearrangement uses TRBV29-1 and TRBJ2-3; possible D gene TRBD1, 5 bases. There are 13 residues in the CDR3. Germline V CDR1 and CDR2: SQVTM, ANQGSEA. V dropped 6 bases and J dropped 2 bases, with 12 bases sitting between them. In DNA form, the CDR3 reads TGCAGCGTACGACAGAGCCTCACAGATACGCAGTATTTT. It encodes CSVRQSLTDTQYF.

This clonotype was recorded at least ten times. The V and J genes are TRBV7-9 and TRBJ2-3, with D perhaps matching TRBD1 or TRBD2 (5 bases each). The V gene's germline CDR1 is SEHNR and CDR2 FQNEAQ (reference sequence). Trimming removed 4 bases at V and 0 bases at J, with 11 bases between. This CDR3 contains 15 residues. The CDR3 loop reads CASSSNRDSTDTQYF. The CDR3 DNA reads as TGTGCCAGCAGCTCCAATCGGGACAGCACAGATACGCAGTATTTT.

This clonotype has only a few counts. This chain uses TRBV9 with TRBJ2-7; 13 nucleotides line up with TRBD2. Germline V gene lookup returns CDR1 SGDLS and CDR2 YYNGEE. This CDR3 is 14 amino acids long. With V trimmed by 4 bases and J by 6 bases, 4 bases remained unmatched. The CDR3 sequence is CASSPGLAGAEQYF. CDR3 sequence (DNA): TGTGCCAGCAGCCCTGGACTAGCGGGAGCCGAGCAGTACTTC.

This clonotype was seen more than once but under ten times. The V and J genes are TRBV5-1 and TRBJ2-3; 7 nucleotides line up with TRBD1. CDR3 size: 14 residues. V lost 4 bases and J lost 5; bases outside the gene matches: 7. From germline, CDR1 is SGHRS and CDR2 YFSETQ. The CDR3 bases are TGCGCCAGCAGCCCGGGACAGTCCGGAGATACGCAGTATTTT. The encoded protein is CASSPGQSGDTQYF.

This clonotype was found a few times. The chain employs TRBV5-1 and TRBJ2-1; possible D gene TRBD2, 6 bases. Germline CDR1 reads SGHRS; CDR2 reads YFSETQ. The V end lost 2 bases, the J end lost 5 bases, and 11 bases lay between the germline ends. The CDR3 contains 14 residues. DNA for the CDR3: TGCGCCAGCAGCTTTGCGGGATTCCACAATGAGCAGTTCTTC. This translates into CASSFAGFHNEQFF.

The chain is built from TRBV18 and TRBJ1-5, with D tentatively TRBD1 (5 bases). The V end was cut by 2 bases, the J end by 5 bases, with 10 bases between. This CDR3 spans 14 amino acids. The germline V gene has CDR1 KGHSH and CDR2 LQKENI. The CDR3 loop reads CASSPYRSDQPQHF. The DNA for the CDR3 is TGTGCCAGCTCACCATACAGGTCTGATCAGCCCCAGCATTTT.

The genes are TRBV28 and TRBJ1-2; 8 bases are shared with TRBD1. Germline CDR1 reads MDHEN; CDR2 reads SYDVKM. The trim removed 5 bases at V and 12 bases at J, leaving 17 bases unmatched. This CDR3 region has 15 residues. The DNA of the CDR3 is TGTGCCAGCAGTAAAAACCCGGGACAGGCCATGGTCGACACCTTC. It encodes CASSKNPGQAMVDTF.

This clonotype came up a few times. The rearrangement uses TRBV11-2 and TRBJ2-4; no reliable D call. The V gene's germline CDR1 is SGHAT and CDR2 FQNNGV. The CDR3 has 15 amino acids. Trimming took 1 base from V and 11 from J, leaving 18 bases between them. The CDR3 DNA reads TGTGCCAGCAGCTTAGGGGTTTTCCCCCCCGGTGTTCAGTACTTC. Amino acids: CASSLGVFPPGVQYF.

This chain uses TRBV4-2 with TRBJ1-1; D may be TRBD1 (5 bases). Per germline, CDR1 LGHNA and CDR2 YNFKEQ. The CDR3 length is 14 residues. Trimming cost V 1 base and J 6 bases, with 12 bases left between them. The CDR3 DNA reads as TGTGCCAGCAGCCAAGCGGGGGGTCGGCCTGAAGCTTTCTTT. It encodes CASSQAGGRPEAFF.

This clonotype was seen only a few times. The chain joins TRBV27 to TRBJ1-5, with 9 positions matching TRBD1. Germline lookup yields CDR1 MNHEY and CDR2 SMNVEV (reference sequence). The CDR3 covers 16 residues. The J segment lost 4 bases and the V segment lost 0 bases, leaving 4 bases of the junction unmatched. As DNA, the CDR3 is TGTGCCAGCAGTTTATCCCGGACAGGGGTAAATCAGCCCCAGCATTTT. It is translated as CASSLSRTGVNQPQHF.

This clonotype was observed a few times. The chain combines TRBV5-1 with TRBJ2-3; D is undetermined. The CDR3 length is 13 residues. Trimming shortened V by 5 bases and J by 4 bases, and 11 bases separated the two germline ends. Germline V gene lookup returns CDR1 SGHRS and CDR2 YFSETQ. The CDR3 nucleotides are TGCGCCAGCAGAGCGCCGGTGGCAGATACGCAGTATTTT. Protein product: CASRAPVADTQYF.

The rearrangement links TRBV5-1 to TRBJ2-3; D not certain. The CDR3 has 15 amino acids. V was pared by 0 bases and J by 0 bases, with 8 bases between. Germline V CDR1 and CDR2: SGHRS, YFSETQ. Here the CDR3 DNA reads TGCGCCAGCAGCTTGGACGGAACTAGCACAGATACGCAGTATTTT. Translated, it gives CASSLDGTSTDTQYF.